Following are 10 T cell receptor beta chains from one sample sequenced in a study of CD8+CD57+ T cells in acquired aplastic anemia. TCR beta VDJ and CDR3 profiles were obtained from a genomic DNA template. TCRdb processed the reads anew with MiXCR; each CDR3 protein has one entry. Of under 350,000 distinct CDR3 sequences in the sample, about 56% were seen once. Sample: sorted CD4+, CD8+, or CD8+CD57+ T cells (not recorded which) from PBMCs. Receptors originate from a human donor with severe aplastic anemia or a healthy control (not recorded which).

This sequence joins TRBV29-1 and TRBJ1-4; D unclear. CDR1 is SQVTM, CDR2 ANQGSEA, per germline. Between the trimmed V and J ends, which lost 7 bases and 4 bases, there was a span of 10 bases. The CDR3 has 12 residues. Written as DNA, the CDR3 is TGCAGCGCCGTGACCGGTAATGAAAAACTGTTTTTT. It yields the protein CSAVTGNEKLFF.

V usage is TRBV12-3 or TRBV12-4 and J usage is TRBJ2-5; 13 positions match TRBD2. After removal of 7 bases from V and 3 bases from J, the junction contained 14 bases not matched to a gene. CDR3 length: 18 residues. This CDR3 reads CASTSTSGGRGSEETQYF. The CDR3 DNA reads TGTGCCAGCACATCGACTAGCGGGGGGCGGGGGAGTGAAGAGACCCAGTACTTC.

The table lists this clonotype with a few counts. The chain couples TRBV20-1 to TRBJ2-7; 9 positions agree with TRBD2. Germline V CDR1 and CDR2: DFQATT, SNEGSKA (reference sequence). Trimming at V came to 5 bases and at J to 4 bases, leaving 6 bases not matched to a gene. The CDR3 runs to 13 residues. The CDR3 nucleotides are TGCAGTGCTGGGCGGGAGGGCAGATACGAGCAGTACTTC. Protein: CSAGREGRYEQYF.

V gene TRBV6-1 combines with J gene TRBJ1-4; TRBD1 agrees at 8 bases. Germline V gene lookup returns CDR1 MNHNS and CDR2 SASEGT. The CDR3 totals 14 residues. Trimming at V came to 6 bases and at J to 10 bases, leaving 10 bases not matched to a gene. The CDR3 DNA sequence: TGTGCCAGCAGATCCGGACAGGGTGGTCGAAAACTGTTTTTT. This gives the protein CASRSGQGGRKLFF.

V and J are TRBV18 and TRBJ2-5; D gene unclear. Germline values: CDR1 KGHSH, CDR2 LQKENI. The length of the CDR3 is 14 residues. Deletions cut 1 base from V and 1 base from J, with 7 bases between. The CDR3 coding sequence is TGTGCCAGCTCACCACGCGCATCCCAAGAGACCCAGTACTTC. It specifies CASSPRASQETQYF. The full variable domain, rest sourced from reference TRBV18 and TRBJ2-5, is NAGVMQNPRHLVRRRGQEARLRCSPMKGHSHVYWYRQLPEEGLKFMVYLQKENIIDESGMPKERFSAEFPKEGPSILRIQQVVRGDSAAYFCASSPRASQETQYFGPGTRLLVL.

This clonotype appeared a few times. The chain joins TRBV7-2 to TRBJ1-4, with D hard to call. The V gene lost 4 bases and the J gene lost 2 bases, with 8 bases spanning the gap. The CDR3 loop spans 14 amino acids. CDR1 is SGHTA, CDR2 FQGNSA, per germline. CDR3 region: CASSYLGTNEKLFF. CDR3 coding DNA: TGTGCCAGCAGCTACCTTGGGACTAATGAAAAACTGTTTTTT.

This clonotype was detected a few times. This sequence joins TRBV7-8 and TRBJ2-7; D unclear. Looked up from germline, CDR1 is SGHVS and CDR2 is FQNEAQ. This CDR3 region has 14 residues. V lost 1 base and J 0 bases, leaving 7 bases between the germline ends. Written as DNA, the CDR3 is TGTGCCAGCAGCTTAGAACTGGACTCCTACGAGCAGTACTTC. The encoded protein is CASSLELDSYEQYF.

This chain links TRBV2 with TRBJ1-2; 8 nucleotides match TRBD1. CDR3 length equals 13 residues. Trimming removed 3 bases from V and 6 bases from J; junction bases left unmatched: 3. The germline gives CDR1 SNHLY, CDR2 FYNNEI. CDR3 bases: TGTGCCAGCAGTGAGCGGACAGGGAATGGCTACACCTTC. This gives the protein CASSERTGNGYTF. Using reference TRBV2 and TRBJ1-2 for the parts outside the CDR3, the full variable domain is EPEVTQTPSHQVTQMGQEVILRCVPISNHLYFYWYRQILGQKVEFLVSFYNNEISEKSEIFDDQFSVERPDGSNFTLKIRSTKLEDSAMYFCASSERTGNGYTFGSGTRLTVV.

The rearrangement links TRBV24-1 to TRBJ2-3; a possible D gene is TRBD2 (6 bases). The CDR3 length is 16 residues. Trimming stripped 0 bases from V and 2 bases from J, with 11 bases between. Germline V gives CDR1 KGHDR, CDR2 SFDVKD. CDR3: CATSDLRGTDTDTQYF. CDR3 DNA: TGTGCCACCAGTGATTTGCGGGGGACGGACACAGATACGCAGTATTTT.

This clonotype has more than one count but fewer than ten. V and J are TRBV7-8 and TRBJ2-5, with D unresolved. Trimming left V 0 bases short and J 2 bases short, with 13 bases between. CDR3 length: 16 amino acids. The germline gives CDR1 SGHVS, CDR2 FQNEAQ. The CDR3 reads CASSLATGLGQETQYF. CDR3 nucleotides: TGTGCCAGCAGCTTAGCGACGGGCTTGGGTCAAGAGACCCAGTACTTC.